A selection of T cell receptor beta chains follows, all from one sample in a study of blood T cell repertoires in COVID-19. Sequencing was performed with immunoSEQ multiplex PCR; in TCRdb, only in-frame clones are kept and a portion is missing. The table lists 180,000 or so clones, roughly 87% of them singletons. Sequenced sample: peripheral blood. These TCRs come from a woman aged 50 to 60 with acute or convalescent COVID-19. The CDR3 runs from the conserved cysteine through the conserved F or W. The D gene is left open where the match is weak. Part of the rows lack a size; the others show once, few, many or a class for expanded clones.

j_call | v_call | clone_size | d_call | cdr3_nt | cdr3_aa
TRBJ1-2 | TRBV19 | NA | TRBD1 | TGTGCCAGTAGTAGACAGGGGGGTCCCTATGGCTACACCTTC | CASSRQGGPYGYTF
TRBJ2-1 | TRBV7-2 | NA | TRBD2 | TGTGCCAGCAGAATAGCGGGGGGGCCTTCTGAGCAGTTCTTC | CASRIAGGPSEQFF
TRBJ1-1 | TRBV13 | NA | NA | TGTGCCAGCAGCTTAGGGCGGAGGAACACTGAAGCTTTCTTT | CASSLGRRNTEAFF
TRBJ1-1 | TRBV14 | NA | NA | TGTGCCAGCAGCCAAGGAAACAGTTATACTGAAGCTTTCTTT | CASSQGNSYTEAFF
TRBJ1-1 | TRBV29-1 | NA | NA | TGCAGCGTTGCGACAGGCACTGAAGCTTTCTTT | CSVATGTEAFF
TRBJ2-1 | TRBV11-3 | few | NA | TGTGCCAGCAGCTTGATGTCGGATGAGCAGTTCTTC | CASSLMSDEQFF
TRBJ2-1 | TRBV19 | NA | NA | TGTGCCAGTAGTATCCCCGGGGTTTACAATGAGCAGTTCTTC | CASSIPGVYNEQFF
TRBJ2-7 | TRBV6-2/TRBV6-3 | NA | TRBD2 | TGTGCCAGCAGTCGCCGACTAGCGGGAGTCTTTTGGTACGAGCAGTACTTC | CASSRRLAGVFWYEQYF
TRBJ2-3 | TRBV6-2/TRBV6-3 | NA | TRBD2 | TGTGCCAGCAGTACCCTTAGCGGGAAGACAGATACGCAGTATTTT | CASSTLSGKTDTQYF
TRBJ2-2 | TRBV6-2/TRBV6-3 | NA | TRBD2 | TGTGCCAGCAGTTACCCGCAAACTAGCGGGGGCCCCCCTACTACCGGGGAGCTGTTTTTT | CASSYPQTSGGPPTTGELFF
TRBJ2-7 | TRBV7-8 | NA | TRBD1 | TGTGCCAGCAGCTTAGCGACAGGGTTCGAGCAGTACTTC | CASSLATGFEQYF
TRBJ1-4 | TRBV30 | NA | NA | TGTGCCTGGAGTGCGGAGGGTGAAAAACTGTTTTTT | CAWSAEGEKLFF
TRBJ1-1 | TRBV5-1 | few | NA | TGCGCCAGCAGCCTTGCTCAGGGCTATGTGAACACTGAAGCTTTCTTT | CASSLAQGYVNTEAFF
TRBJ1-2 | TRBV7-2 | NA | TRBD1 | TGTGCCAGCAGCTTTAGATCGGCAGGGGGTCGGGGCTACACCTTC | CASSFRSAGGRGYTF
TRBJ2-2 | TRBV7-6 | NA | NA | TGTGCCAGCAGCTTAGGAACAGGACCGAACACCGGGGAGCTGTTTTTT | CASSLGTGPNTGELFF
TRBJ2-2 | TRBV5-4 | NA | TRBD2 | TGTGCCAGCAGCTTGAGCGCTAGCGGGAGTTCGAACACCGGGGAGCTGTTTTTT | CASSLSASGSSNTGELFF
TRBJ1-5 | TRBV6-5 | NA | NA | TGTGCCAGCAGTTACTCAGGGGATGGTCAGCCCCAGCATTTT | CASSYSGDGQPQHF
TRBJ1-1 | TRBV9 | NA | TRBD1 | TGTGCCAGCAGCGTAGCTAGAGTCGGGACAGCCGAAGCTTTCTTT | CASSVARVGTAEAFF
TRBJ2-5 | TRBV24-1 | once | TRBD1 | TGTGCCACCAGTTCGACAGGGGGCGCGTGGCAAGAGACCCAGTACTTC | CATSSTGGAWQETQYF
TRBJ1-2 | TRBV16 | NA | NA | TGTGCCAGCAGCCCCCGGACAGAACCCTATGGCTACACCTTC | CASSPRTEPYGYTF
TRBJ1-2 | TRBV6-5 | NA | NA | TGTGCCAGCAGTTACGGGCAGAATTATGGCTACACCTTC | CASSYGQNYGYTF
TRBJ1-1 | TRBV10-3 | NA | TRBD1 | TGTGCCATCAGCCTAGACAGGGGAAACACTGAAGCTTTCTTT | CAISLDRGNTEAFF
TRBJ1-2 | TRBV5-4 | few | NA | TGTGCCAGCACCGGGGGAGCTCCAGCCCCCTATGGCTACACCTTC | CASTGGAPAPYGYTF
TRBJ1-2 | TRBV5-8 | NA | NA | TGTGCCAGCAGCGGGCGAAGATATGGCTACACCTTC | CASSGRRYGYTF
TRBJ2-2 | TRBV10-2 | NA | NA | TGCGCCAGCAGTGAGTCGACAAACACCGGGGAGCTGTTTTTT | CASSESTNTGELFF
TRBJ2-3 | TRBV10-3 | NA | TRBD2 | TGTGCCATCCAAGGACTAGCGGGGAGCACAGATACGCAGTATTTT | CAIQGLAGSTDTQYF
TRBJ2-3 | TRBV5-6 | NA | TRBD2 | TGTGCCAGCAGCGCAGGGACTAGCGGGTTTTCAGATACGCAGTATTTT | CASSAGTSGFSDTQYF
TRBJ2-2 | TRBV19 | few | NA | TGTGCCAGTAGTCCCTACAGGGACGGGGAGCTGTTTTTT | CASSPYRDGELFF
TRBJ2-6 | TRBV9 | NA | NA | TGTGCCAGCACGAAGGGACAAACTGGGGCCAACGTCCTGACTTTC | CASTKGQTGANVLTF
TRBJ1-2 | TRBV6-1 | NA | NA | TGTGCCAGCAGTGAAGTTGCAGGCAGTCTAATCGATGGCTACACCTTC | CASSEVAGSLIDGYTF
TRBJ2-3 | TRBV24-1 | NA | TRBD2 | TGTGCCACCAGTGAAGGGACTAGCGGGAGTATGACAGATACGCAGTATTTT | CATSEGTSGSMTDTQYF
TRBJ1-2 | TRBV7-2 | NA | TRBD1 | TGTGCCAGCAGCACGCCGGACAGGGCGCCCGACTTC | CASSTPDRAPDF
TRBJ2-2 | TRBV30 | NA | TRBD1 | TGTGCCTGGACCTCTTACGGGACAGACACCGGGGAGCTGTTTTTT | CAWTSYGTDTGELFF
TRBJ2-1 | TRBV29-1 | NA | TRBD2 | TGCAGCGTTGATCCCAGCGGGGCCTACAATGAGCAGTTCTTC | CSVDPSGAYNEQFF
TRBJ1-2 | TRBV5-4 | NA | NA | TGTGCCAGCAGCTCACAATCAGGATTTTCCTATGGCTACACCTTC | CASSSQSGFSYGYTF
TRBJ2-3 | TRBV2 | NA | NA | TGTGCCAGCAGTAAGGACAGAAACACAGATACGCAGTATTTT | CASSKDRNTDTQYF
TRBJ2-3 | TRBV18 | NA | NA | TGTGCCAGCTCACCAACTCGGCAAGGGGGCACAGATACGCAGTATTTT | CASSPTRQGGTDTQYF
TRBJ1-2 | TRBV7-2 | NA | NA | TGTGCCAGCAGCCCAGAAGGCGGCCACTATGGCTACACCTTC | CASSPEGGHYGYTF
TRBJ1-4 | TRBV18 | NA | TRBD1 | TGTGCCAGCTCACCTCCAGCTCAGGGGGCAGGGAATGAAAAACTGTTTTTT | CASSPPAQGAGNEKLFF
TRBJ1-1 | TRBV3-1/TRBV3-2 | NA | NA | TGTGCCAGCAGTCCGGGGACTAACACTGAAGCTTTCTTT | CASSPGTNTEAFF
TRBJ2-2 | TRBV24-1 | NA | NA | TGTGCCACCAGTGATTTGCATGCCAGTTTATTTTCCGGGGAGCTGTTTTTT | CATSDLHASLFSGELFF
TRBJ1-2 | TRBV5-4 | NA | NA | TGTGCCAGCAGTCCGGCAGGGGCTCGGGGCTACACCTTC | CASSPAGARGYTF
TRBJ2-2 | TRBV14 | NA | NA | TGTGCCAGCAGCCAAGTTTCCAGGGAATGTTTGTCCGGGGAGCTGTTTTTT | CASSQVSRECLSGELFF
TRBJ1-2 | TRBV27 | NA | NA | TGTGCCAGCAGTTTAATATACACAGGGAGCTATGGCTACACCTTC | CASSLIYTGSYGYTF
TRBJ1-2 | TRBV7-2 | NA | TRBD1 | TGTGCCAGCAGCCTCAGAGAGGGGGCACGGGGCTACACCTTC | CASSLREGARGYTF
TRBJ1-3 | TRBV19 | NA | NA | TGTGCCAGCTCCGACAGTAGCTCTGGAAACACCATATATTTT | CASSDSSSGNTIYF
TRBJ1-2 | TRBV6-5 | NA | TRBD1 | TGTGCCAGCAGCGGACAGGGTTATGGCTACACCTTC | CASSGQGYGYTF
TRBJ2-7 | TRBV5-1 | NA | NA | TGCGCCAGCAGCGCAACCGGGATCATCTCCTACGAGCAGTACTTC | CASSATGIISYEQYF
TRBJ2-2 | TRBV4-1 | NA | TRBD2 | TGCGCCAGCAGCCAAGCGTACGGGAGGGCCGACACCGGGGAGCTGTTTTTT | CASSQAYGRADTGELFF
TRBJ2-7 | TRBV2 | NA | TRBD1 | TGTGCCAGCAGACGCCAGTGGGACAGCTACGAGCAGTACTTC | CASRRQWDSYEQYF
TRBJ1-5 | TRBV30 | once | NA | TGTGCCTGGAGTACCGGGAACAATCAGCCCCAGCATTTT | CAWSTGNNQPQHF
TRBJ1-1 | TRBV6-5 | once | NA | TGTGCCAGCAGTTACCGGCCGGGGGGTTTGGCCACTGAAGCTTTCTTT | CASSYRPGGLATEAFF
TRBJ1-5 | TRBV19 | once | NA | TGTGCCAGTAGCACAAGGACAGGCAATCAGCCCCAGCATTTT | CASSTRTGNQPQHF
TRBJ2-5 | TRBV11-3 | NA | NA | TGTGCCAGCAGCTTAGGAAGCGGTCAAGAGACCCAGTACTTC | CASSLGSGQETQYF
TRBJ2-2 | TRBV7-6 | NA | NA | TGTGCCAGCAGCTTAGTTCGCGGGGCCACCGGGGAGCTGTTTTTT | CASSLVRGATGELFF